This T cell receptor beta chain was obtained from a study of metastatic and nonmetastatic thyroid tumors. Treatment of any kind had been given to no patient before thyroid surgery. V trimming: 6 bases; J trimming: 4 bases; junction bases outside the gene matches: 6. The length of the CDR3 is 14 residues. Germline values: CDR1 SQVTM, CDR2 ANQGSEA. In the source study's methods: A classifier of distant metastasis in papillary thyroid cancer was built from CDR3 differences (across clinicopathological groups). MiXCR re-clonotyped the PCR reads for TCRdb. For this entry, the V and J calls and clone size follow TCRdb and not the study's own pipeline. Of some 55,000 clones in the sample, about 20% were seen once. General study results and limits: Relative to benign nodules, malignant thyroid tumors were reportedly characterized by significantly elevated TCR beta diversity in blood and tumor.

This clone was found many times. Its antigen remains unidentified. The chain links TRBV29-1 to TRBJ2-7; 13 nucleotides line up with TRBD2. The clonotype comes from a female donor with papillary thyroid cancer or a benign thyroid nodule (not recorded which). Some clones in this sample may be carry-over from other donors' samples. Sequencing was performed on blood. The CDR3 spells CSVDGTSGTYEQYF. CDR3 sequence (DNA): TGCAGCGTCGATGGGACTAGCGGGACATACGAGCAGTACTTC.